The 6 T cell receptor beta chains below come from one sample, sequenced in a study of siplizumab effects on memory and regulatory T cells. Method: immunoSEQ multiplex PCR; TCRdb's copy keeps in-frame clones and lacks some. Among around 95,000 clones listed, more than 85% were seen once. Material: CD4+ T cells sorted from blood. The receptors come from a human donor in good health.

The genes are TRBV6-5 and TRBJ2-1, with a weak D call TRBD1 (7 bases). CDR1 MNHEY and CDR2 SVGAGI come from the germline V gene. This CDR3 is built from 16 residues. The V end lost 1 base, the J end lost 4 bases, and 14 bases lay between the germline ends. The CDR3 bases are TGTGCCAGCAGTTACTATGCGCCAGGGGGGTACAATGAGCAGTTCTTC. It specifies CASSYYAPGGYNEQFF.

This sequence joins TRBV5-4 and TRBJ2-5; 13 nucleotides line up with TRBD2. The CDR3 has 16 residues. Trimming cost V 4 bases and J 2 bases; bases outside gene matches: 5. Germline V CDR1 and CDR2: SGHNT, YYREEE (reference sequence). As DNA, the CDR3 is TGTGCCAGCAGCGCCCGACTAGCGGGGGGTCAAGAGACCCAGTACTTC. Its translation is CASSARLAGGQETQYF.

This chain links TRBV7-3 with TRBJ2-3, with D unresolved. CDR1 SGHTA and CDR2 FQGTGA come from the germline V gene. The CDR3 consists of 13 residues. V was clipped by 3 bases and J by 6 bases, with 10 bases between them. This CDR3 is CASSFDQSDTQYF. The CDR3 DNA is TGTGCCAGCAGCTTCGACCAGTCGGATACGCAGTATTTT.

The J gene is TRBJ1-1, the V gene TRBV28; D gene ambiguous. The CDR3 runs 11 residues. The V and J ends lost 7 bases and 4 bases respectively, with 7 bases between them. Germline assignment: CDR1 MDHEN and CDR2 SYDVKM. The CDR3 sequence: CASIGLTEAFF. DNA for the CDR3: TGTGCCAGCATTGGCCTCACTGAAGCTTTCTTT.

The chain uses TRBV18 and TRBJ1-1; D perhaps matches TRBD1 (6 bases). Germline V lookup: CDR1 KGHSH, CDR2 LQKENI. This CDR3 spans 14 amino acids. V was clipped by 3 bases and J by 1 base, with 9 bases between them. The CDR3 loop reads CASSPGHANTEAFF. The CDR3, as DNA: TGTGCCAGCTCACCGGGACACGCGAACACTGAAGCTTTCTTT.

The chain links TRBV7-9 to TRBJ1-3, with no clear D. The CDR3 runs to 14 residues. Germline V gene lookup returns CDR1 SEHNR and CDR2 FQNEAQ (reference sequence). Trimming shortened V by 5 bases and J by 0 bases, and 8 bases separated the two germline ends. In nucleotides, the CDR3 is TGTGCCAGCAGCCCACTGAGCTCTGGAAACACCATATATTTT. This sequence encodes CASSPLSSGNTIYF.